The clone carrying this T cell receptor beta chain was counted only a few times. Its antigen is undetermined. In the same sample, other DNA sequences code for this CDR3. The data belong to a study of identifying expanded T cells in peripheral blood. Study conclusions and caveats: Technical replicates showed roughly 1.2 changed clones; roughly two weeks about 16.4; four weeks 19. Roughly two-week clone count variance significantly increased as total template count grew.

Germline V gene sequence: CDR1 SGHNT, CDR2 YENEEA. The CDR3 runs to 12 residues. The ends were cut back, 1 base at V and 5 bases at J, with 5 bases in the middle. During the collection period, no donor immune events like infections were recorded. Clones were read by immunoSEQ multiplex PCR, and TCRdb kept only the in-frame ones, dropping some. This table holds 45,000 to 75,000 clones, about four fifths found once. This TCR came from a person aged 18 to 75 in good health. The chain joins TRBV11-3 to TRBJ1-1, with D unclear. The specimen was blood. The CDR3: CASSLGDTEAFF. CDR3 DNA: TGTGCCAGCAGCTTAGGGGATACTGAAGCTTTCTTT.